Below, one T cell receptor beta chain is given with its context. The sample is drawn from a study of blood T cell repertoires in COVID-19. Study as a whole: Collection of acute and convalescent COVID-19 samples took place in the United States, Italy and Spain. Nucleic acid was either cDNA or gDNA, and it came from T cells, B-cell-depleted T cells, or PBMCs.

As processed by the authors: From reference gene primer amplification, estimates of nucleated cell counts were derived. The data were produced by immunoSEQ multiplex PCR, yet TCRdb's version contains in-frame clones alone and is incomplete. The V and J calls and clone size are taken from that table; D and trimming were inferred from the DNA. Of approximately 52,000 clones in the sample, roughly 84% were seen once. The V gene lost 4 bases and the J gene lost 0 bases, with 10 bases spanning the gap. Per germline, CDR1 SGHDT and CDR2 YYEEEE. The CDR3 contains 14 residues. The receptor comes from a human donor with active COVID-19. The donor label of this sample is uncertain. The sequencing sample was made of peripheral blood. The rearrangement links TRBV5-6 to TRBJ1-1; D is unclear. CDR3 residues: CASSLMAVNTEAFF. CDR3 coding DNA: TGTGCCAGCAGCCTGATGGCGGTGAACACTGAAGCTTTCTTT.